The rows below give T cell receptor beta chains drawn from one sample of a study of blood T cell repertoires in COVID-19. TCRdb's copy holds only in-frame clones and misses some; the assay was immunoSEQ multiplex PCR. The sample carries 52,000 or so clones, more than 80% recorded once. The sample was peripheral blood. Receptors were obtained from a man older than 75 with acute or convalescent COVID-19. The CDR3 runs from the conserved cysteine through the conserved F or W.

V gene,CDR3 protein
TRBV19,CASSIGEGLGQPQHF
TRBV6-6,CASTSPQKGGPLHF
TRBV7-6,CASSWGVPGSYEQYF
TRBV10-3,CAISGRAGYGYTF
TRBV28,CASSLPTGVATEAFF
TRBV12-5,CASGLALGLGNTEAFF
TRBV9,CASSGGTSGPQIGQYF
TRBV2,CASSALTVYTEAFF
TRBV27,CASSRQGRATGELFF
TRBV15,CATSRSGTGGSYGYTF
TRBV28,CASSFGDRDRTEAFF
TRBV6-6,CASRSGDMNTEAFF
TRBV10-1,CASSPGHNLMNTEAFF
TRBV5-1,CASSRSEGGNSPLHF
TRBV3-1/TRBV3-2,CASSRDRRANTEAFF
TRBV7-6,CASSSRLKTKSNNEKLFF
TRBV3-1/TRBV3-2,CASSAGGGGYTF
TRBV4-3,CASSPRVGANYGYTF
TRBV12-3/TRBV12-4,CASSMMTGLKLFF
TRBV7-3,CASSPQRGPQETQYF
TRBV19,CASSIQGVNYGYTF
TRBV18,CASSPSLDGYTF
TRBV27,CASSFGPGGGDEQFF
TRBV15,CATSRTRQAANYGYTF
TRBV15,CATSRGEGARTDTQYF
TRBV19,CASSSLGRGSSYEQYF
TRBV5-8,CASSFTVTSSYNSPLHF
TRBV18,CASSRDRDAGSPLHF
TRBV27,CASLRAGEGTQYF
TRBV3-1/TRBV3-2,CASSYQGAGEQYF
TRBV11-3,CASSLVSTGGEQFF
TRBV7-6,CASSLWAPGTGTDTQYF
TRBV6-6,CASSYSAPLVTGELFF
TRBV5-6,CASTTRLGQGYEQYF
TRBV7-9,CASSYLGGAQHF
TRBV29-1,CSVDKTGVRDTQYF
TRBV9,CASSQSQGSSGNTIYF
TRBV6-6,CASSSQGKETQYF
TRBV9,CASSVRIGDTIYF
TRBV18,CASSPPAGDEQYF
TRBV5-4,CASGELRLAGGLEQYF
TRBV11-2,CASSLGGVQETQYF
TRBV30,CAWREKGHLNTEAFF
TRBV4-3,CASSQEMAGAFSGNTIYF
TRBV30,CAWTGTSGAIDTQYF
TRBV19,CASSIGHNYEQYF
TRBV28,CASSLLSGVFGTEAFF
TRBV7-3,CASSPDGLAGGTDTQYF
TRBV5-6,CASSSGPGQGRGNTIYF
TRBV11-1,CASSAGGETQYF
TRBV5-1,CASSPSLRVAYGYTF
TRBV9,CASSQGLAGGLYTQYF
TRBV6-5,CASRTGGRHTGELFF
TRBV9,CASSEIAGGLPYEQYF
TRBV5-4,CASSLRLTSGQETQYF
TRBV7-3,CASSQTSGGAVDTQYF
TRBV5-1,CASSRTVGSYEQYF
TRBV3-1/TRBV3-2,CAISGPSDTQYF
TRBV10-1,CASSRQTNTEAFF